This record covers a single TCR beta chain. The antigen this receptor binds is unknown. Qualities for individual bases were not recorded, and no much larger clone is one base off. Library prep was done by 5' RACE. These reads were obtained on an Illumina HiSeq 2500. A second roughly 7 to 11 cycle PCR used a sample-barcoded 5' primer and a J-beta primer mix. A unique molecular identifier was introduced onto each TCR beta cDNA molecule by a template-switch 5' adaptor carrying 12 random nucleotides. At least 2.5 million CDR3-containing paired-end reads were obtained from each sample. First-strand cDNA was synthesized from all RNA with the Mint cDNA synthesis kit, primed by a TRBC-specific oligonucleotide. Following uracil-DNA glycosylase treatment, all cDNA underwent a first 18-cycle PCR with the universal primers M1SS and BC2_uni_R. Under the source paper's analysis protocol: For normalization, 1 million high-quality reads, each with a distinct molecular identifier, were randomly selected from each sample. Reads with shared molecular identifiers were discarded instead of being binned into consensus sequences. MiTCR, with a Q25 quality threshold and the strictest error-elimination algorithm, was used for CDR3 identification, clonotype clustering and error correction. A nonparametric unseen species model with Euler transformation was used to estimate lower-bound total TCR beta diversity. Using fastp at Q25 and MiXCR, TCRdb reprocessed the public reads and kept productive beta chains. CDR3 protein duplicates are merged, each entry listing the most common genes and DNA. In this record, the V and J calls reflect TCRdb's handling and not the investigators' own analysis. The table for this sample lists approximately 600,000 distinct CDR3 sequences; 58% of them were counted only once. Jointly, the top ten make up 30% to 45% of the sample.

Systemically healthy Caucasian individuals from Russia, 35 to 50 in total and aged about 6 to 95 years, were included as donors. About 9.1 milliliters of peripheral blood were collected from each donor into EDTA-treated Vacutainer tubes. Ficoll-Paque density-gradient centrifugation was used to isolate PBMCs, with at least 7 million per sample. Total RNA was extracted from PBMCs with Trizol reagent, with at least 5 micrograms obtained per sample. For every donor, flow cytometry on a PBMC aliquot measured the percentage of naive CD45RAhigh/CD27high T cells. The sample comes from a study of blood T cells in healthy people across ages (dated by TCRdb to between 2014 and 2017). About the investigation overall: Template switching captured roughly one uniquely barcoded TCR beta cDNA molecule per two T cells in model experiments. Using deep sequencing normalized with unique cDNA molecular identifiers, the study measured how TCR beta repertoire diversity changes with age. Donors were grouped into four age groups: young (average 16 years), middle-aged (39), aged (about 59) and long-lived (over 80). To avoid experimental bias, donors of different ages were randomly spread across the sequencing lanes. For two donors (one aged 18 to 30 and one aged 80 or older), the study analyzed two additional independent replicas of 1 million unique cDNA reads from the same blood draw. Study-level results and caveats: Compared with the aged group, more naive CD4+ T cells, fewer expanded clones and increased TCR diversity were shown by the long-lived group, suggesting age selection. Because donor CMV infection status was unknown, age-related changes in expanded clonotypes were potentially confounded. As age increased, observed TCR beta diversity per million T cells dropped in a roughly linear way, and a significant reduction was already evident by age about 36. A strong correlation was found between observed TCR beta diversity and the percentage of naive T cells measured by flow cytometry. Since profiling was done on bulk unsorted PBMCs, naive and antigen-experienced compartments could not be conclusively compared. Estimates of total diversity from one million sequenced T cells were regarded as lower bounds and underestimates.

Inclusive of the bounding cysteine and phenylalanine, the CDR3 is 16 residues long. Only the CDR3 DNA stays, 48 bases, in frame from base 1. In the germline V gene, CDR1 corresponds to MNHNS and CDR2 to SASEGT. V lost 10 bases and J lost 0 bases, and the count of bases not matched to a germline gene is 9. This sequence was found in a man between 60 and 75 years old in good health. The V and J segments used are TRBV6-1 and TRBJ2-5; the junction holds 12 bases that match TRBD2. The sample consisted of blood. This receptor carries the CDR3 CATTGLAGTNQETQYF. The nucleotide sequence reads as follows: TGTGCCACCACCGGACTAGCGGGGACTAACCAAGAGACCCAGTACTTC.